These 22 T cell receptor beta chains were all obtained from the same sample, sequenced in a study of shared clonotypes between healthy human individuals (dated by TCRdb to about 2020). CD8 naive samples were obtained by positive selection for CCR7 among CD45RO-negative cells, yielding a CD45RA+CCR7+ population from which TemRA cells were excluded. Libraries came from the immunoSEQ multiplex PCR assay. Entries here come from immuneACCESS through TCRdb and include only in-frame sequences with V and J called. Some clones fail to appear in such tables; in the studies checked, an unresolved V gene covers under half of the shortfall, and the cause of the remainder is unknown. This sample is represented by roughly 2.1 million clones; about 92% of them were singletons. Of the sample, 1.5% to 2% falls within the top ten clones. Specimen: naive CD8+ T cells from PBMCs. This specimen's cell subset or site label, per the study, means: CD45RA+CCR7+. The receptors originated from a man between 18 and 35 years old in good health. Some clones in this sample may be carry-over from other donors' samples.

The V gene is TRBV6-5, the J gene TRBJ2-1, with 9 bases that match TRBD2. Germline loops: CDR1 MNHEY, CDR2 SVGAGI. Trimming removed 8 bases from V and 7 bases from J; junction bases left unmatched: 12. The CDR3 is made up of 15 amino acids. Written as DNA, the CDR3 is TGTGCCAGCGGGTTCAATAGCGGGAGCGGTAATGAGCAGTTCTTC. This sequence encodes CASGFNSGSGNEQFF.

The CDR3 DNA sequence: TGTGCCAGCAGCCTAGCGGGAGAGGGTCTCGCAGATACGCAGTATTTT. Translated, it gives CASSLAGEGLADTQYF. The V gene is TRBV2, the J gene TRBJ2-3, with TRBD2 identical over 10 bases. V lost 6 bases to trimming and J lost 4 bases; unmatched junction nucleotides: 10. The length of the CDR3 is 16 residues. Germline V gene lookup returns CDR1 SNHLY and CDR2 FYNNEI.

V is TRBV6-6 and J is TRBJ1-1, with D hard to call. The V end was cut by 5 bases, the J end by 5 bases, with 15 bases between. CDR1 is MNHNY, CDR2 SVGAGI, per germline (reference sequence). This CDR3 region has 14 residues. The CDR3 nucleotides read TGTGCCAGCAGTCCCTCCCCGGGAGGGACTGAAGCTTTCTTT. It translates to CASSPSPGGTEAFF.

The J gene is TRBJ1-2, the V gene TRBV10-3, with no clear D. In germline, CDR1 is ENHRY, CDR2 SYGVKD. The CDR3 has 15 residues. Trimming cost V 0 bases and J 1 base, with 9 bases left between them. CDR3 in amino acids: CAISESTDINYGYTF. CDR3 nucleotides: TGTGCCATCAGTGAGTCGACCGACATTAACTATGGCTACACCTTC.

In DNA, the CDR3 is TGTGCCAGCAGCCCGCCTTTGGGGGCGCGGGAGCAGTTCTTC. Its translation: CASSPPLGAREQFF. The rearrangement uses TRBV7-9 and TRBJ2-1, with a possible D match to TRBD1 (6 bases). V lost 5 bases, J lost 10 bases, and 18 bases lay in between. The CDR3 has 14 amino acids. The germline CDR1 and CDR2 sequences are SEHNR and FQNEAQ (reference sequence).

As to this clone: Other nucleotide sequences in the sample specify the same CDR3. The chain uses TRBV5-1 and TRBJ2-1; D call uncertain. This CDR3 is 12 amino acids long. Germline loops: CDR1 SGHRS, CDR2 YFSETQ. The V and J ends lost 0 bases and 6 bases respectively, with 4 bases between them. CDR3 amino acids: CASSLEGNEQFF. CDR3 sequence (DNA): TGCGCCAGCAGCTTGGAGGGCAATGAGCAGTTCTTC. The full variable domain, in which reference TRBV5-1 and TRBJ2-1 provide the parts outside the CDR3, is KAGVTQTPRYLIKTRGQQVTLSCSPISGHRSVSWYQQTPGQGLQFLFEYFSETQRNKGNFPGRFSGRQFSNSRSEMNVSTLELGDSALYLCASSLEGNEQFFGPGTRLTVL.

The chain couples TRBV27 to TRBJ2-7, with D perhaps being TRBD1 or TRBD2 (7 bases each). Germline V gene lookup returns CDR1 MNHEY and CDR2 SMNVEV (reference sequence). V lost 7 bases and J 0 bases, leaving 22 bases between the germline ends. The CDR3 spans 17 residues. CDR3 residues: CASTSQGGAASSYEQYF. The CDR3, as DNA: TGTGCCAGCACCTCGCAGGGGGGGGCAGCGAGCTCCTACGAGCAGTACTTC.

This rearrangement joins TRBV27 to TRBJ1-1, with D perhaps matching TRBD1 (6 bases). CDR1 is MNHEY and CDR2 is SMNVEV in the germline V gene (reference sequence). The CDR3 loop spans 16 amino acids. V shed 3 bases and J shed 1 base, with 15 bases lying between them. Here the CDR3 reads CASSFPGQGSNTEAFF. The CDR3 nucleotides are TGTGCCAGCAGTTTCCCGGGACAAGGGTCGAACACTGAAGCTTTCTTT.

The chain recombines TRBV5-8 with TRBJ2-2; TRBD1 matches at 11 bases. Trimming took 1 base from V and 5 from J; bases not matched to a gene: 10. The CDR3 contains 18 residues. The germline V gene encodes CDR1 SGHTS and CDR2 YDEGEE. This chain's CDR3 is CASSLSLGQGVETGELFF. The CDR3 bases are TGTGCCAGCAGCTTGTCCCTGGGACAGGGGGTCGAAACCGGGGAGCTGTTTTTT.

DNA of the CDR3: TGTACAAGCGGATTCTCCTACGAGCAGTACTTC. Residues: CTSGFSYEQYF. V gene TRBV6-1 combines with J gene TRBJ2-7, with D perhaps TRBD2 (5 bases). Germline V CDR1 and CDR2: MNHNS, SASEGT. The length of the CDR3 is 11 residues.

The chain combines TRBV28 with TRBJ1-5; D not resolved. CDR1 and CDR2 (germline): MDHEN, SYDVKM. With 3 bases removed from V and 1 base from J, the gap between germline ends came to 10 bases. The CDR3 consists of 15 residues. CDR3 amino acids: CASSLGVASNQPQHF. DNA for the CDR3: TGTGCCAGCAGTTTGGGAGTGGCAAGCAATCAGCCCCAGCATTTT.

The chain uses TRBV4-1 and TRBJ2-1; D unclear. Between the trimmed V and J ends, which lost 1 base and 8 bases, there was a span of 6 bases. Germline lookup yields CDR1 MGHRA and CDR2 YSYEKL. The CDR3 is 12 residues long. The chain's CDR3 is CASSQGVYEQFF. CDR3 DNA sequence: TGCGCCAGCAGCCAAGGCGTATATGAGCAGTTCTTC.

Points on this clone: Other DNA sequences within the sample encode an identical CDR3. The chain joins TRBV27 to TRBJ1-1; D gene ambiguous. This CDR3 is 14 amino acids long. Trimming removed 6 bases at V and 1 base at J, with 12 bases between. The germline gives CDR1 MNHEY, CDR2 SMNVEV (reference sequence). The CDR3 here is CASSKRVTNTEAFF. The CDR3 bases are TGTGCCAGCAGCAAAAGGGTCACGAACACTGAAGCTTTCTTT.

Concerning this clone itself: Different DNA sequences within this sample yield the same CDR3. V and J are TRBV10-3 and TRBJ2-1; the D is unclear. This CDR3 region has 11 residues. V was pared by 0 bases and J by 7 bases, with 1 base between. Germline CDR1 reads ENHRY; CDR2 reads SYGVKD. DNA for the CDR3: TGTGCCATCAGTGAGTCGAATGAGCAGTTCTTC. Translation: CAISESNEQFF.

The CDR3 DNA reads as TGTGCCAGCAGTCTTAGGGATTACAATGAGCAGTTCTTC. Translating gives CASSLRDYNEQFF. V is TRBV25-1 and J is TRBJ2-1; D remains unclear. CDR3 length equals 13 residues. Germline V CDR1 and CDR2: MGHDK, SYGVNS. The ends were cut back, 5 bases at V and 4 bases at J, with 9 bases in the middle.

The chain is built from TRBV11-2 and TRBJ2-7, with 9 bases fitting TRBD2. V shed 1 base, J shed 4 bases, and the junction held 11 bases outside the gene matches. There are 17 residues in the CDR3. Looked up from germline, CDR1 is SGHAT and CDR2 is FQNNGV. Here the CDR3 reads CASSLVGLRGRGYEQYF. As DNA, the CDR3 is TGTGCCAGCAGCTTAGTTGGGCTTCGCGGGAGGGGGTACGAGCAGTACTTC.

This clone was observed a single time. Distinct nucleotide sequences in the sample also encode this CDR3. The chain recombines TRBV27 with TRBJ2-1; 12 bases fit TRBD1. Unmatched junction bases numbered 4, after V lost 3 bases and J lost 7 bases. CDR1 MNHEY and CDR2 SMNVEV come from the germline V gene (reference sequence). This CDR3 is 15 amino acids long. CDR3 sequence reads: CASSLGTGGGNEQFF. The CDR3 bases are TGTGCCAGCAGTTTGGGGACAGGGGGCGGGAATGAGCAGTTCTTC.

With regard to this clone: This CDR3 is also generated by other DNA sequences in the sample. This chain connects TRBV27 to TRBJ1-1, with D unresolved. Germline V lookup: CDR1 MNHEY, CDR2 SMNVEV (reference sequence). The CDR3 covers 14 residues. V was cut by 1 base and J by 1 base, with 7 bases left in between. CDR3 amino acids: CASSLLPGNTEAFF. In DNA form, the CDR3 reads TGTGCCAGCAGTTTATTACCTGGGAACACTGAAGCTTTCTTT.

The chain links TRBV19 to TRBJ2-7; D may be TRBD2 (6 bases). V gave up 2 bases and J gave up 6 bases, with 11 bases separating them. Germline CDR1 and CDR2: LNHDA and SQIVND (reference sequence). The CDR3 covers 13 residues. The CDR3 reads CASSINHGGEQYF. CDR3 DNA sequence: TGTGCCAGTAGTATAAACCACGGGGGCGAGCAGTACTTC.

V gene TRBV27 combines with J gene TRBJ2-6, with TRBD1 matching 9 bases. V lost 0 bases and J lost 0; bases outside the gene matches: 15. Germline V CDR1 and CDR2: MNHEY, SMNVEV (reference sequence). The CDR3 runs 22 residues. Here the CDR3 reads CASSLSEGGQGIGYSGANVLTF. The CDR3 bases are TGTGCCAGCAGTTTATCGGAGGGGGGACAGGGTATCGGTTACTCTGGGGCCAACGTCCTGACTTTC.

This clone appeared once. J is TRBJ2-7 and V is TRBV19; 11 bases align to TRBD1. CDR1 and CDR2 from the germline V gene are LNHDA and SQIVND (reference sequence). CDR3 length equals 16 residues. Germline trimming cut 4 bases from V and 7 bases from J; bases unmatched to any gene: 12. The CDR3 nucleotides read TGTGCCAGTAGTAACCACCGGGACAGGGGGAATTTTGAGCAGTACTTC. As protein: CASSNHRDRGNFEQYF. Variable domain in full (rest from reference TRBV19 and TRBJ2-7): DGGITQSPKYLFRKEGQNVTLSCEQNLNHDAMYWYRQDPGQGLRLIYYSQIVNDFQKGDIAEGYSVSREKKESFPLTVTSAQKNPTAFYLCASSNHRDRGNFEQYFGPGTRLTVT.

This chain uses TRBV10-3 with TRBJ2-7; TRBD1 matches 7 bases. The CDR3 has 13 residues. V lost 4 bases to trimming and J lost 4 bases; unmatched junction nucleotides: 4. CDR1 is ENHRY and CDR2 is SYGVKD in the germline V gene. Here the CDR3 reads CAISAGGTYEQYF. The DNA of the CDR3 is TGTGCCATCAGTGCAGGGGGTACATACGAGCAGTACTTC.